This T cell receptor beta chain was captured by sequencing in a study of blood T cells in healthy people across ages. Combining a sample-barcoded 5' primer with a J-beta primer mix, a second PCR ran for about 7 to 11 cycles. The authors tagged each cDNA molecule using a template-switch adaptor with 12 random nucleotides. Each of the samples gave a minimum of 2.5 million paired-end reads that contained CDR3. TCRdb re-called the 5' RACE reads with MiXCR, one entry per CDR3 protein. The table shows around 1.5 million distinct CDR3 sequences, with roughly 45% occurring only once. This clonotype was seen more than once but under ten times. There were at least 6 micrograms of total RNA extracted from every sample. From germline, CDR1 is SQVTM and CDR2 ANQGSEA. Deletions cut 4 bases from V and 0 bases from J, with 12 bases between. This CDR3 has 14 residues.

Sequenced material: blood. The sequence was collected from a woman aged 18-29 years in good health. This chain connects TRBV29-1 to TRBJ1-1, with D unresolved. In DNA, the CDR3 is TGCAGCGTTGGAAAGGCGAATATGAACACTGAAGCTTTCTTT. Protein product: CSVGKANMNTEAFF.